A single sample is the source of the 13 T cell receptor beta chains below, sequenced in a study of blood T cell repertoires in COVID-19. Profiled with immunoSEQ multiplex PCR; TCRdb holds only in-frame clones, not every one. The sample holds approximately 200,000 clones, over 75% seen once. Material for sequencing was peripheral blood. These receptors originate from a man between 35 and 55 years old with active or convalescent COVID-19.

This clone was observed a single time. CDR3 sequence: CASQNRQAPSYEQYF. CDR3 DNA: TGTGCCAGCCAAAATCGACAGGCGCCCTCCTACGAGCAGTACTTC. This chain uses TRBV28 with TRBJ2-7, with D maybe TRBD1 (6 bases). Deletions cut 8 bases from V and 0 bases from J, with 17 bases between. Germline V gene lookup returns CDR1 MDHEN and CDR2 SYDVKM. The length of the CDR3 is 15 residues. Filled out from reference TRBV28 and TRBJ2-7, the complete variable domain reads DVKVTQSSRYLVKRTGEKVFLECVQDMDHENMFWYRQDPGLGLRLIYFSYDVKMKEKGDIPEGYSVSREKKERFSLILESASTNQTSMYLCASQNRQAPSYEQYFGPGTRLTVT.

The rearrangement joins TRBV5-1 to TRBJ2-3; 15 bases agree with TRBD2. This CDR3 region has 16 residues. V gave up 2 bases and J gave up 6 bases; unmatched junction bases: 4. Germline V gene data show CDR1 as SGHRS and CDR2 as YFSETQ. CDR3 DNA sequence: TGCGCCAGCAGCTTCGCCGGGACTAGCGGGAGGGATACGCAGTATTTT. It yields the protein CASSFAGTSGRDTQYF. The variable domain in full, completed from reference TRBV5-1 and TRBJ2-3, reads KAGVTQTPRYLIKTRGQQVTLSCSPISGHRSVSWYQQTPGQGLQFLFEYFSETQRNKGNFPGRFSGRQFSNSRSEMNVSTLELGDSALYLCASSFAGTSGRDTQYFGPGTRLTVL.

This rearrangement joins TRBV2 to TRBJ1-1; the match to TRBD1 covers 9 bases. The V segment lost 7 bases and the J segment 5 bases; nucleotides outside the gene matches: 11. The CDR3 spans 15 residues. The V gene's germline CDR1 is SNHLY and CDR2 FYNNEI. The DNA for the CDR3 is TGTGCCAGCATGATAGAGACAGGGGGGGAAACTGAAGCTTTCTTT. Residues: CASMIETGGETEAFF.

In regard to this clone: Other DNA sequences of this sample code for an identical CDR3. This chain joins TRBV2 and TRBJ1-2, with D possibly TRBD1 on 5 matching bases. Germline CDR1 reads SNHLY; CDR2 reads FYNNEI. The CDR3 contains 13 residues. V shed 5 bases and J shed 2 bases, with 9 bases lying between them. CDR3 bases: TGTGCCAGCAGTAGCCAGGGCAACTATGGCTACACCTTC. This gives the protein CASSSQGNYGYTF.

The chain has TRBV7-9 and TRBJ2-2, with 12 bases identical to TRBD2. This CDR3 has 14 amino acids. Trimming took 5 bases from V and 8 from J; bases not matched to a gene: 3. CDR1 is SEHNR and CDR2 is FQNEAQ in the germline V gene (reference sequence). For the CDR3, the DNA is TGTGCCAGCAGCCCCGGACTAGCGGGGGGGGAGCTGTTTTTT. Translating gives CASSPGLAGGELFF.

This chain joins TRBV13 and TRBJ2-1, with D unresolved. V lost 2 bases, J lost 4 bases, and 6 bases lay in between. The CDR3 is made up of 13 amino acids. Per the germline V gene, CDR1 is PRHDT and CDR2 is FYEKMQ (reference sequence). CDR3 coding DNA: TGTGCCAGCAGCTTACCACAGTACAATGAGCAGTTCTTC. The encoded protein is CASSLPQYNEQFF.

The V and J genes are TRBV28 and TRBJ1-2; maybe TRBD1 (5 bases). This CDR3 has 14 amino acids. In germline, CDR1 is MDHEN, CDR2 SYDVKM. Trimming removed 6 bases at V and 0 bases at J, with 11 bases between. DNA of the CDR3: TGTGCCAGCAGGCTAGACAGCACTAACTATGGCTACACCTTC. Protein product: CASRLDSTNYGYTF.

The J gene is TRBJ1-6, the V gene TRBV2; perhaps TRBD1 as D (5 bases). Germline CDR1 is SNHLY and CDR2 is FYNNEI. V was clipped by 3 bases and J by 2 bases, with 17 bases between them. The CDR3 sequence is 18 residues long. CDR3 amino acids: CASSDLLEGRTYNSPLHF. For the CDR3, the DNA is TGTGCCAGCAGTGATTTATTGGAGGGGAGGACCTATAATTCACCCCTCCACTTT.

The chain employs TRBV6-5 and TRBJ1-1; D ambiguous. The CDR3 is 15 residues long. Trimming left V 6 bases short and J 1 base short, with 15 bases between. CDR1 is MNHEY and CDR2 is SVGAGI in the germline V gene. The CDR3 loop reads CASSRPWTGNTEAFF. The CDR3, as DNA: TGTGCCAGCAGCCGACCGTGGACTGGGAACACTGAAGCTTTCTTT.

The CDR3 region is CASSLDGNTEAFF. For the CDR3, the DNA is TGTGCCAGCAGTTTAGACGGGAACACTGAAGCTTTCTTT. The V gene is TRBV12-3 or TRBV12-4, the J gene TRBJ1-1; D gene ambiguous. V was clipped by 1 base and J by 1 base, with 4 bases between them. The CDR3 consists of 13 residues.

This chain joins TRBV11-2 and TRBJ2-7; 7 positions match TRBD2. V was pared by 3 bases and J by 2 bases, with 4 bases of the junction left unmatched. Germline values: CDR1 SGHAT, CDR2 FQNNGV. The CDR3 is made up of 14 amino acids. The CDR3 bases are TGTGCCAGCAGCTTCCAGCGGGGAGCCTACGAGCAGTACTTC. Protein product: CASSFQRGAYEQYF. The whole variable domain, remainder taken from reference TRBV11-2 and TRBJ2-7, is EAGVAQSPRYKIIEKRQSVAFWCNPISGHATLYWYQQILGQGPKLLIQFQNNGVVDDSQLPKDRFSAERLKGVDSTLKIQPAKLEDSAVYLCASSFQRGAYEQYFGPGTRLTVT.

The chain combines TRBV7-3 with TRBJ2-5; possible D gene TRBD1, 6 bases. This CDR3 contains 13 residues. Germline assignment: CDR1 SGHTA and CDR2 FQGTGA. The V and J ends lost 5 bases and 3 bases respectively, with 10 bases between them. CDR3 DNA sequence: TGTGCCAGCAGCCCGGACAGCAAAGAGACCCAGTACTTC. Protein: CASSPDSKETQYF.

The chain recombines TRBV11-3 with TRBJ2-1; 10 nucleotides agree with TRBD2. CDR3 length equals 17 residues. The germline V gene encodes CDR1 SGHNT and CDR2 YENEEA. The V gene end was trimmed by 1 base and the J gene end by 9 bases; junction bases not matched to a gene: 12. Here the CDR3 reads CASSLAPSSGRVSEQFF. The CDR3 coding sequence is TGTGCCAGCAGCTTAGCCCCTTCAAGCGGGAGGGTGAGTGAGCAGTTCTTC.